Listed below are T cell receptor beta chains from one sample, sequenced in a study of shared clonotypes between healthy human individuals. The table came from immunoSEQ multiplex PCR; TCRdb's copy has only in-frame clones and leaves some out. The sample lists about 87,000 clones; about 45% were seen once. Input material: PBMCs. Every receptor here comes from a woman aged 40 to 50 in good health. Some clones in this sample may be carry-over from other donors' samples. Each CDR3 is given with its conserved first and last residue. Fields, in order: J gene, clone size, D gene, V gene, CDR3 DNA, CDR3 protein. A D gene is named only where the DNA matches it firmly. Where a row states a size, it is once, few, many or the class of an expanded clone; other rows omit it.

TRBJ2-5 | many | - | TRBV30 | TGTGCCCAAAATACCAGTCGACTGAACCAAGAGACCCAGTACTTC | CAQNTSRLNQETQYF
TRBJ1-4 | - | - | TRBV4-3 | TGCGCCAGCAGCCCCAACCCGTTGGGATCAACTAATGAAAAACTGTTTTTT | CASSPNPLGSTNEKLFF
TRBJ2-7 | - | - | TRBV7-9 | TGTGCCAGCAGCTCCCACCTGGACGAGCAGTACTTC | CASSSHLDEQYF
TRBJ1-2 | many | TRBD1 | TRBV7-2 | TGTGCCAGCAGCTTAGAACTGGGACAGCACTATGGCTACACCTTC | CASSLELGQHYGYTF
TRBJ2-7 | - | TRBD2 | TRBV29-1 | TGCAGCGGACTGACTAGCGGGAGGTATAATAGGTACGAGCAGTACTTC | CSGLTSGRYNRYEQYF
TRBJ2-1 | - | - | TRBV15 | TGTGCCACCAGCAGAGATTCGTACAATGAGCAGTTCTTC | CATSRDSYNEQFF
TRBJ1-3 | - | TRBD1 | TRBV5-1 | TGCGCCAGCAGCCCGGGACAGCCCGGCTCTGGAAACACCATATATTTT | CASSPGQPGSGNTIYF
TRBJ2-3 | - | - | TRBV5-1 | TGCGCCAGCAGCCCCCAGGTAGGCACAGATACGCAGTATTTT | CASSPQVGTDTQYF
TRBJ2-5 | few | TRBD2 | TRBV29-1 | TGCAGCGTTAGGACTAGTGTGGCTTTGGAGACCCAGTACTTC | CSVRTSVALETQYF
TRBJ1-4 | - | - | TRBV4-3 | TGCGCCAGCAGCCAAGATTTAGGAGCCCGGGGTGAAAAACTGTTTTTT | CASSQDLGARGEKLFF
TRBJ2-3 | many | - | TRBV29-1 | TGCAGCGTTGAAGCAACCGCCGGGACTCTCTTGAGCACAGATACGCAGTATTTT | CSVEATAGTLLSTDTQYF
TRBJ2-7 | - | TRBD2 | TRBV5-1 | TGCGCCAGCAGTTATGGACTAGTATCACGCGAGCAGTACTTC | CASSYGLVSREQYF
TRBJ2-2 | - | - | TRBV6-6 | TGTGCCAGCAGTGCCGCAGGGGCCGGGGAGCTGTTTTTT | CASSAAGAGELFF
TRBJ1-4 | - | - | TRBV28 | TGTGCCAGCAGGACCCGGAGTGATGAAAAACTGTTTTTT | CASRTRSDEKLFF
TRBJ2-3 | - | - | TRBV2 | TGTGCCAGCAGTCTTGGACCCACAGATACGCAGTATTTT | CASSLGPTDTQYF
TRBJ1-6 | - | TRBD1 | TRBV30 | TGTGCCTGGGGGGACAGCCCTAATTCACCCCTCCACTTT | CAWGDSPNSPLHF
TRBJ1-5 | - | TRBD1 | TRBV7-8 | TGTGCCAGCAGCAAGACAGGGAGTCATAGCAATCAGCCCCAGCATTTT | CASSKTGSHSNQPQHF
TRBJ1-2 | few | TRBD1 | TRBV4-2 | TGTGCCAGCAGCTTGGACAGGGAGGTCTATGGCTACACCTTC | CASSLDREVYGYTF
TRBJ2-1 | - | TRBD2 | TRBV7-2 | TGTGCCAGCAGCCCGGGACTAGCGGGACACGATGAGCAGTTCTTC | CASSPGLAGHDEQFF
TRBJ1-5 | few | - | TRBV30 | TGTGCCTGGAGCTGGGGGGACAACCTACTTCAGCCCCAGCATTTT | CAWSWGDNLLQPQHF
TRBJ1-2 | - | - | TRBV30 | TGTGCCTGGGGCAGGCATGGCTACACCTTC | CAWGRHGYTF
TRBJ2-3 | - | - | TRBV7-2 | TGTGCCAGCAGCCTGTCTGGTGGTTTAGATACGCAGTATTTT | CASSLSGGLDTQYF
TRBJ1-2 | few | - | TRBV28 | TGTGCCAGCAGTTTTGGGTATGGCTACACCTTC | CASSFGYGYTF
TRBJ2-3 | - | - | TRBV6-6 | TGTGCCAGCAGTTGGACGGGAGACCCCACAGATACGCAGTATTTT | CASSWTGDPTDTQYF
TRBJ2-3 | - | - | TRBV4-1 | TGCGCCAGCAGCCAAGAGGCCATTCGCACAGATACGCAGTATTTT | CASSQEAIRTDTQYF
TRBJ2-3 | many | TRBD1 | TRBV28 | TGTGCCAGCACCACCCGCCCGGGACAGAGCACAGATACGCAGTATTTT | CASTTRPGQSTDTQYF
TRBJ1-5 | once | TRBD1 | TRBV4-1 | TGCGCCAGCAGCCAGGGTAGAGGGGGCAGCAATCAGCCCCAGCATTTT | CASSQGRGGSNQPQHF
TRBJ1-6 | many | - | TRBV7-2 | TGTGCCAGCAGCTTAAGGAATTCACCCCTCCACTTT | CASSLRNSPLHF
TRBJ1-1 | few | TRBD1 | TRBV5-4 | TGTGCCAGCAGCTCCCGGACAGGGGGAGGTGAAGCTTTCTTT | CASSSRTGGGEAFF
TRBJ2-7 | - | TRBD1 | TRBV6-6 | TGTGCCAGCAGTACCGACAGGGGTTACGAGCAGTACTTC | CASSTDRGYEQYF
TRBJ2-1 | - | TRBD1 | TRBV5-4 | TGTGCCAGCAGCTTGGGGGGACAGGGTAAAGAGCAGTTCTTC | CASSLGGQGKEQFF
TRBJ1-1 | many | - | TRBV7-7 | TGTGCCAGCAGCTTAGCACAGAACACTGAAGCTTTCTTT | CASSLAQNTEAFF
TRBJ2-7 | - | - | TRBV27 | TGTGCCAGCAGCCCCTCGACAGTCATTGACGAGCAGTACTTC | CASSPSTVIDEQYF